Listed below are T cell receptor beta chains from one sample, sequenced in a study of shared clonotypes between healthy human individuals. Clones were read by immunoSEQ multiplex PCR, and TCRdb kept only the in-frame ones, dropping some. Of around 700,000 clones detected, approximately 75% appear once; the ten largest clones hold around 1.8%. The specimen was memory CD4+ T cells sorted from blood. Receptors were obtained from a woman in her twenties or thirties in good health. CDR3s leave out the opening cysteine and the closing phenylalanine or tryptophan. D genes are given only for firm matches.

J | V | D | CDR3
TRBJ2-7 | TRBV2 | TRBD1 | ASSETGTGQNRQY
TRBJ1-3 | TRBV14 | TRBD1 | ASSPGQGSGNTIY
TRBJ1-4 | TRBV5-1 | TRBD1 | ASSADRDELF
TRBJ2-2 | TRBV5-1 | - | ASSLNSGGPLRELF
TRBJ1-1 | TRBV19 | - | ASSIGRGNTEAF
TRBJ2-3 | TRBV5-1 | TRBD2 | ASSRTSGTYTDTQY
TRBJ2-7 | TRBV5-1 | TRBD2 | ASEEGTTNEQY
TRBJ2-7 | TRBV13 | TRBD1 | ATCPGQGTCEQY
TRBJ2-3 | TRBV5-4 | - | ANQPKYTQY
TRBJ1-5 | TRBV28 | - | ASGGWISNQPQH
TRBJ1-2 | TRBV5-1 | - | ASSPGRPTNYGYT